This TCR beta chain is from a study of shared clonotypes between healthy human individuals. About the research overall: CD4 naive and memory got three plates each, CD8 naive two, CD8 memory one.

Data came from immunoSEQ multiplex PCR; TCRdb stores just in-frame clones and leaves some out. The sample carries fewer than 1 million clones, about 97% recorded once. Terminally differentiated effector memory CD45RA+ cells were excluded from the naive CD8 cells, which were CD45RO-negative and positively selected for CCR7. The CDR3 runs 15 residues. V dropped 3 bases and J dropped 0 bases, with 9 bases sitting between them. CDR1 and CDR2 (germline): MNHNS, SASEGT. J is TRBJ1-3 and V is TRBV6-1, with D possibly TRBD1 on 5 matching bases. The sequence was obtained from a man aged 30 to 39 in good health. The sample was naive CD8+ T cells sorted from blood. CDR3 bases: TGTGCCAGCAGTGAGGACACGAACTCTGGAAACACCATATATTTT. Translation gives CASSEDTNSGNTIYF.